This TCR beta chain was captured in a study of T-cell reconstitution after alpha-beta-depleted transplantation in children (dated by TCRdb to the mid-2010s). Some background on the complete study: The study quantitatively tracked T-cell immune reconstitution after TCRalphabeta/CD19-depleted allogeneic hematopoietic cell transplantation in children using TCR repertoire profiling.

The library was built by means of PCR. Instrument used: Illumina HiSeq 2500. TCR library preparation used molecular barcoding, with unique molecular identifiers applied to normalize quantification of the TCRbeta repertoire. TCRdb applied fastp at Q25 and MiXCR to the public reads, then kept only in-frame beta chains. CDR3 protein duplicates are merged, each entry listing the most common genes and DNA. The sample table lists a few hundred thousand distinct CDR3 sequences, 13% of them with a count of one. The ten largest clones capture around 4.5% of the sample. The CDR3 holds 16 amino acids from the cysteine to the phenylalanine. Only CDR3 DNA is held: 48 bases, read in frame from base 1. CDR1 and CDR2, looked up from the germline V gene, are MNHEY and SVGAGI. The V end loses 3 bases and the J end loses 1 base, and a stretch of 15 bases separates them. The table lists this clonotype with a few counts. The specificity of this receptor is unknown. Base-call qualities are not available, and no considerably larger clone is one nucleotide away.

The source of this sequence is a human donor who donated a stem cell graft to a child with Fanconi anemia. Here the sequenced sample was PBMCs, taken from the stem cell graft. This chain is built from TRBV6-5 and TRBJ1-1, with the identity of the D gene unclear. The base sequence is TGTGCCAGCAGTTATTCGCCGGAGTTTAGGAACACTGAAGCTTTCTTT. This translates into CASSYSPEFRNTEAFF.